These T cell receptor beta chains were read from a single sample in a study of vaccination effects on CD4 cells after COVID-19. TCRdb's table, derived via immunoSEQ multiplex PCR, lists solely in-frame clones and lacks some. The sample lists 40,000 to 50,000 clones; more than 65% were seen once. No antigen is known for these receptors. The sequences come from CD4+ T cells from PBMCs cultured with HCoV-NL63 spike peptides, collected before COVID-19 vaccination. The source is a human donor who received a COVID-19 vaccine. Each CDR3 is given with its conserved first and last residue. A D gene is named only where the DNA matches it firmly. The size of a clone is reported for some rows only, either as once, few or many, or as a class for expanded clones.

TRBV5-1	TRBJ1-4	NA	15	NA	TGCGCCAGCAAACACTCTCCCGGACAAAGGGCAAAACTGTTTTTT	CASKHSPGQRAKLFF
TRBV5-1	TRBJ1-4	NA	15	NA	TGCGCCAGCAGCCTCCTTACCGGCGGTAATGAAAAACTGTTTTTT	CASSLLTGGNEKLFF
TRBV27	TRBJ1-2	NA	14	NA	TGTGCCAGCAGTTTATCGGGCCTCAACTATGGCTACACCTTC	CASSLSGLNYGYTF
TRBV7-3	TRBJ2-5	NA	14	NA	TGTGCCAGCAGCTTAAAACCCGGGACTCAGGTCCAGTACTTC	CASSLKPGTQVQYF
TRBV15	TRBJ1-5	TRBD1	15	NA	TGTGCCACCAGCAGTCCGACAGGGGGAGGGCAGCCCCAGCATTTT	CATSSPTGGGQPQHF
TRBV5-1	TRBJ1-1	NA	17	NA	TGCGCCAGCAGCTTGGCCGCAGGGGCAGGGATGAACACTGAAGCTTTCTTT	CASSLAAGAGMNTEAFF
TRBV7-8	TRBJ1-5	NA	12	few	TGTGCCAGCAGCCCCCCGGGGCAGCCCCAGCATTTT	CASSPPGQPQHF
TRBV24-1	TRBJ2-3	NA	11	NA	TGTGCCACCAGTCAGGTAGATACGCAGTATTTT	CATSQVDTQYF
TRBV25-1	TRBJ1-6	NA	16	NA	TGTGCCAGCAGCTCGGGGACTCACTCCTATAATTCACCCCTCCACTTT	CASSSGTHSYNSPLHF
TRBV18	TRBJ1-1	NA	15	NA	TGTGCCAGCTCACCACAGGGGCAACTGAACACTGAAGCTTTCTTT	CASSPQGQLNTEAFF
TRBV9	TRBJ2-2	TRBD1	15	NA	TGTGCCAGCACCGGGACAGGGGGCCTCACCGGGGAGCTGTTTTTT	CASTGTGGLTGELFF
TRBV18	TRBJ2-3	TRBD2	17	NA	TGTGCCAGCTCACCCTTAGAACGGACTAGCGGGGGTGTAGCGCAGTATTTT	CASSPLERTSGGVAQYF
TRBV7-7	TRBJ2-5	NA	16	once	TGTGCCAGCAGCTTTCGACAGGGCAGCGGGCAAGAGACCCAGTACTTC	CASSFRQGSGQETQYF
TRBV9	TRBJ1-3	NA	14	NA	TGTGCCAGCAGCGTGGGGTTCTCTGGAAACACCATATATTTT	CASSVGFSGNTIYF
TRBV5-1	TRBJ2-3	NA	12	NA	TGCGCCAGCAAGAGGAGCGCAGATACGCAGTATTTT	CASKRSADTQYF
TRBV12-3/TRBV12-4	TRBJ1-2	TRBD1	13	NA	TGTGCCAGCAGTTTTGGGACAGCCTATGGCTACACCTTC	CASSFGTAYGYTF
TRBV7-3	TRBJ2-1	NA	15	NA	TGTGCCAGCAGCCCCCTTTTAGCGGAATACAATGAGCAGTTCTTC	CASSPLLAEYNEQFF
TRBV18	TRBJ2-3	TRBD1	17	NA	TGTGCCAGCTCACCTCGGCCCGGGACAGGGCGGGAAGATACGCAGTATTTT	CASSPRPGTGREDTQYF
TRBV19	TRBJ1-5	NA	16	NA	TGTGCCAGTAGTATTGAGGGAGGTTATAGCAATCAGCCCCAGCATTTT	CASSIEGGYSNQPQHF
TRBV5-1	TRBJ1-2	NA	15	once	TGCGCCAGCAGCTTGAGAACTGGAGGAAACTATGGCTACACCTTC	CASSLRTGGNYGYTF
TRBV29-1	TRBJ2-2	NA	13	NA	TGCAGCGTTAACAGGGGAGGAACCGGGGAGCTGTTTTTT	CSVNRGGTGELFF
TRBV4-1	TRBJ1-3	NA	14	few	TGCGCCAGCAGACCGGACATTTCTGGAAACACCATATATTTT	CASRPDISGNTIYF
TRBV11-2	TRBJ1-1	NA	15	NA	TGTGCCAGCAGCTTAAACAGGGTGCGGAACACTGAAGCTTTCTTT	CASSLNRVRNTEAFF
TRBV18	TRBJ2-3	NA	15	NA	TGTGCCAGCTCATCACAGGGAGTCGTCACAGATACGCAGTATTTT	CASSSQGVVTDTQYF
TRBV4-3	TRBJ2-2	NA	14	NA	TGCGCCAGCAGCCAAAACTCCTTTGCCGGGGAGCTGTTTTTT	CASSQNSFAGELFF
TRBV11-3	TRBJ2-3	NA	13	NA	TGTGCCAGCAGCTGGTTCGGGGCCGAAACCCAGTATTTT	CASSWFGAETQYF
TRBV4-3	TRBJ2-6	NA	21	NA	TGCGCCAGCAGCCAAGAAATGACAGGGACTCTCGACGGTAGAGGGGCCAACGTCCTGACTTTC	CASSQEMTGTLDGRGANVLTF
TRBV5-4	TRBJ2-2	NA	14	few	TGTGCCAGCAGCTTCCCCCTGAACACCGGGGAGCTGTTTTTT	CASSFPLNTGELFF
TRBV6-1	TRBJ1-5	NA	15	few	TGTGCCAGCAGTGAGAGGGGGGGCAGCAATCAGCCCCAGCATTTT	CASSERGGSNQPQHF
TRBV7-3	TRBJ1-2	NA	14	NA	TGTGCCAGCAGCCCTAGGGGGGGACCTTATGGCTACACCTTC	CASSPRGGPYGYTF
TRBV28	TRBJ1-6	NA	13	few	TGTGCCAGCGGCCGGGACACAAATTCACCCCTCCACTTT	CASGRDTNSPLHF
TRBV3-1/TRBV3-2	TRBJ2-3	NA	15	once	TGTGCCAGCAGCCAAGAGGTTCGGAGTTCGGATACGCAGTATTTT	CASSQEVRSSDTQYF
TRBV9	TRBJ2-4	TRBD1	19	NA	TGTGCCAGCAGCACCCGCGGACAGGGGGCAGATCAAGCCAAAAACATTCAGTACTTC	CASSTRGQGADQAKNIQYF
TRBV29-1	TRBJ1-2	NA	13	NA	TGCAGCGTTGACCGGGTTGAGAACTATGGCTACACCTTC	CSVDRVENYGYTF
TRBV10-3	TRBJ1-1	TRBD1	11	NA	TGTCCCGACAGGGAATTCACTGAAGCTTTCTTT	CPDREFTEAFF
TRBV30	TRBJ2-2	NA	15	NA	TGTGCCTGGAGTGTTATGCAGGCCCACACCGGGGAGCTGTTTTTT	CAWSVMQAHTGELFF
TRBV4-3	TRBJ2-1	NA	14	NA	TGCGCCAGCAGCCAAGAGGAGGGGGGGGGTGAGCAGTTCTTC	CASSQEEGGGEQFF
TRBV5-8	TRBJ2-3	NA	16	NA	TGTGCCAGCCCTTCGGTCGGGCAGGTGGGCACAGATACGCAGTATTTT	CASPSVGQVGTDTQYF
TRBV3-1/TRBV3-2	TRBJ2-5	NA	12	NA	TGTGCCAGCAGCCGCTGGGGAGAGACCCAGTACTTC	CASSRWGETQYF
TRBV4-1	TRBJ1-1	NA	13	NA	TGCGCCAGCAGCCGAGGGGTTCAGACTGAAGCTTTCTTT	CASSRGVQTEAFF
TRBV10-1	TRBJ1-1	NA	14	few	TGCGCCAGCAGTGAGTCGGGCCTGGGCACTGAAGCTTTCTTT	CASSESGLGTEAFF
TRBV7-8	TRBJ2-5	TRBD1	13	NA	TGTGCCAGCAGCCTCACAGGGGGTGAGACCCAGTACTTC	CASSLTGGETQYF
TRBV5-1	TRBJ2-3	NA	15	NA	TGCGCCAGCAGCGCGGGACCTCTGGGGGAAGATACGCAGTATTTT	CASSAGPLGEDTQYF
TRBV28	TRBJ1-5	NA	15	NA	TGTGCCAGCAGTTTAGGTGACTATAGCAATCAGCCCCAGCATTTT	CASSLGDYSNQPQHF
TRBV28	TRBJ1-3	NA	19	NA	TGTGCCAGCAGTAAAGCTCCCGGGACTCCGGAGGCATCTGGAAACACCATATATTTT	CASSKAPGTPEASGNTIYF
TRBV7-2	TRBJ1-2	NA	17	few	TGTGCCAGCAGCTTAAATTTGGTAGGGATATCTAACTATGGCTACACCTTC	CASSLNLVGISNYGYTF
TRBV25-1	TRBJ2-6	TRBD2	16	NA	TGTGCCAGCAGTCCGTCGGGGGGGCGTGGGGCCAACGTCCTGACTTTC	CASSPSGGRGANVLTF
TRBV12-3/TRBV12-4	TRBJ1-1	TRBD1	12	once	TGTGCCAGCAGCAAAGACAGGGGGGGAGCTTTCTTT	CASSKDRGGAFF